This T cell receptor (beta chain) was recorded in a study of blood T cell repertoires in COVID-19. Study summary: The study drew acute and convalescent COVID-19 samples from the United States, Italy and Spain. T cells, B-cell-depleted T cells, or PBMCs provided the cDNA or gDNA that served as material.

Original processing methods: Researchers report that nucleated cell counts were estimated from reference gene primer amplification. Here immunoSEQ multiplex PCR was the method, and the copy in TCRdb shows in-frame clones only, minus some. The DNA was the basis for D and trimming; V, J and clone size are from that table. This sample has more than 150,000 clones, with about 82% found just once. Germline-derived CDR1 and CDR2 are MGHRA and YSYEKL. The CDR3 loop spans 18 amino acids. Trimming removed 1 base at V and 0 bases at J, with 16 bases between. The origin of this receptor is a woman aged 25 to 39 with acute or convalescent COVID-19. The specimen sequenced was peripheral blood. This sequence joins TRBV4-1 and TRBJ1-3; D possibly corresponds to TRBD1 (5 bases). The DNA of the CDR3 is TGCGCCAGCAGCCAAGGCCCCCCGGGACTGAGCTCTGGAAACACCATATATTTT. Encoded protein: CASSQGPPGLSSGNTIYF.